The rows below give T cell receptor beta chains drawn from one sample of a study of cytomegalovirus exposure and HLA in healthy donors. Method: immunoSEQ multiplex PCR; TCRdb's copy keeps in-frame clones and lacks some. The table gives tens of thousands of clones; the top ten clones make up 0.58% of it. Material: PBMCs. The receptors stem from a man aged 45-60 years in good health and CMV-seronegative. CDR3s include the opening cysteine and the closing phenylalanine or tryptophan. Fields, in order: J gene, V gene, D gene, CDR3 protein, CDR3 DNA. A D gene is named only where the DNA matches it firmly.

TRBJ2-1	TRBV14	TRBD2	CASSRLAGSLNEQFF	TGTGCCAGCAGCCGACTAGCGGGGAGTCTCAATGAGCAGTTCTTC
TRBJ2-7	TRBV11-3	.	CASSLLWDIHYEQYF	TGTGCCAGCAGCTTACTATGGGACATACATTACGAGCAGTACTTC
TRBJ2-7	TRBV5-4	.	CASSSGSYYEQYF	TGTGCCAGCAGCTCGGGGTCTTACTACGAGCAGTACTTC
TRBJ2-2	TRBV9	.	CASSVSTRPNTGELFF	TGTGCCAGCAGCGTATCGACACGTCCGAACACCGGGGAGCTGTTTTTT
TRBJ2-1	TRBV9	TRBD1	CASSAGQGTYNEQFF	TGTGCCAGCAGCGCGGGACAGGGTACCTACAATGAGCAGTTCTTC
TRBJ2-7	TRBV7-8	.	CASSFYEGSYEQYF	TGTGCCAGCAGCTTCTATGAGGGTTCATACGAGCAGTACTTC
TRBJ1-6	TRBV6-5	TRBD1	CASSQGDSPLHF	TGTGCCAGCAGTCAGGGGGATTCACCCCTCCACTTT
TRBJ1-4	TRBV28	.	CATFGRGEGEKLFF	TGTGCCACCTTCGGGAGAGGAGAAGGGGAAAAACTGTTTTTT
TRBJ1-2	TRBV27	TRBD1	CASSQAGTGVEGYTF	TGTGCCAGCAGTCAAGCCGGGACAGGGGTTGAGGGCTACACCTTC
TRBJ1-2	TRBV28	TRBD1	CASKNNPTGWYGHTF	TGTGCCAGCAAAAATAATCCGACAGGGTGGTATGGCCACACCTTC
TRBJ2-3	TRBV7-9	TRBD1	CASSPGQGRADTQYF	TGTGCCAGCAGTCCGGGACAGGGGAGGGCAGATACGCAGTATTTT
TRBJ1-5	TRBV18	.	CASSPQNPGLSNQPQHF	TGTGCCAGCTCACCACAGAATCCGGGACTTAGCAATCAGCCCCAGCATTTT
TRBJ2-3	TRBV5-6	.	CASSLLGGGGTDTQYF	TGTGCCAGCAGCCTACTAGGTGGGGGCGGCACAGATACGCAGTATTTT
TRBJ2-7	TRBV9	.	CASSVAGETREKQYF	TGTGCCAGCAGCGTAGCCGGGGAGACCCGTGAAAAGCAGTACTTC
TRBJ2-3	TRBV18	TRBD1	CASSPKQGTDTQYF	TGTGCCAGCTCACCGAAACAGGGGACAGATACGCAGTATTTT
TRBJ2-1	TRBV7-3	TRBD2	CASSLLGEGYNEQFF	TGTGCCAGCAGCTTGCTAGGGGAGGGGTACAATGAGCAGTTCTTC
TRBJ2-1	TRBV7-3	.	CASSSGHDYNEQFF	TGTGCCAGCAGTTCGGGACACGACTACAATGAGCAGTTCTTC
TRBJ2-7	TRBV9	TRBD2	CASSGSQRGAYEQYF	TGTGCCAGCAGCGGGTCCCAGCGGGGCGCCTACGAGCAGTACTTC
TRBJ2-1	TRBV9	TRBD2	CASSVGGGNSNEQFF	TGTGCCAGCAGCGTAGGGGGGGGGAACTCCAATGAGCAGTTCTTC
TRBJ1-5	TRBV2	TRBD1	CASSRTGSGGNQPQHF	TGTGCCAGCAGCCGGACAGGCTCCGGGGGCAATCAGCCCCAGCATTTT
TRBJ1-1	TRBV4-2	.	CASSQGTGTNTEAFF	TGTGCCAGCAGCCAAGGGACGGGAACGAACACTGAAGCTTTCTTT
TRBJ1-2	TRBV19	.	CASRSTETNYGYTF	TGTGCCAGTAGGTCGACAGAGACTAACTATGGCTACACCTTC
TRBJ2-3	TRBV5-1	.	CASSLERSHSTDTQYF	TGCGCCAGCAGCTTGGAGAGATCCCACAGCACAGATACGCAGTATTTT
TRBJ1-4	TRBV11-2	.	CASSPTDGRWEKLFF	TGTGCCAGCAGCCCAACGGACGGGAGATGGGAAAAACTGTTTTTT
TRBJ1-2	TRBV10-3	.	CAISEPLVNYGYTF	TGTGCCATCAGTGAACCCCTAGTTAACTATGGCTACACCTTC
TRBJ2-1	TRBV2	.	CASSRDNYNEQFF	TGTGCCAGCTCTCGGGACAACTACAATGAGCAGTTCTTC
TRBJ1-5	TRBV10-2	TRBD1	CASTRDRGHQPQHF	TGCGCCAGCACCCGGGACAGGGGGCATCAGCCCCAGCATTTT
TRBJ2-7	TRBV5-1	.	CASSSTGSYEQYF	TGCGCCAGCAGCTCGACAGGCTCCTACGAGCAGTACTTC